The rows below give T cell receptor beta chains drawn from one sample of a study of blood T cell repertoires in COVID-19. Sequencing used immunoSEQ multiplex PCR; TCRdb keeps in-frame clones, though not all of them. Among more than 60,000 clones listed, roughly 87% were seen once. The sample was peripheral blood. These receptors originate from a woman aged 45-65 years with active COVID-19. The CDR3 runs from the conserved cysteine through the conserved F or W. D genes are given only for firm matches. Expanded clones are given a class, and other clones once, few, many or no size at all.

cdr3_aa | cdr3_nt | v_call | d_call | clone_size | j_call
CASKVSSGLTDTQYF | TGTGCCAGCAAAGTCTCGAGCGGTCTCACAGATACGCAGTATTTT | TRBV7-2 | . | . | TRBJ2-3
CASSEPGQNTGELFF | TGCGCCAGCAGTGAACCGGGACAGAACACCGGGGAGCTGTTTTTT | TRBV10-1 | . | . | TRBJ2-2
CASSVASDTQYF | TGTGCCAGCAGCGTAGCAAGCGATACGCAGTATTTT | TRBV9 | . | . | TRBJ2-3
CASSIKGHQVYGYTF | TGTGCCAGTAGTATTAAAGGACACCAGGTCTATGGCTACACCTTC | TRBV19 | . | . | TRBJ1-2
CASSATGIGETQYF | TGTGCCAGCAGTGCAACAGGGATCGGAGAGACCCAGTACTTC | TRBV27 | . | . | TRBJ2-5
CASKQGPQETQYF | TGTGCCAGTAAACAGGGACCCCAAGAGACCCAGTACTTC | TRBV12-3/TRBV12-4 | . | . | TRBJ2-5
CASSSGTGRETQYF | TGCGCCAGCAGCTCCGGGACAGGGAGGGAGACCCAGTACTTC | TRBV5-1 | TRBD1 | . | TRBJ2-5
CASSSALAGGGTDTQYF | TGTGCCAGCAGCTCCGCCCTCGCAGGAGGAGGCACAGATACGCAGTATTTT | TRBV13 | . | . | TRBJ2-3
CASSHPILSGGFQETQYF | TGTGCCAGCAGCCACCCAATTCTTAGCGGGGGGTTCCAAGAGACCCAGTACTTC | TRBV7-2 | TRBD2 | . | TRBJ2-5
CASSLLPARPSYEQYF | TGTGCCAGCAGTTTACTCCCTGCGCGGCCCTCCTACGAGCAGTACTTC | TRBV27 | . | . | TRBJ2-7
CASSVSGQNTEAFF | TGTGCCAGCAGCGTAAGTGGACAAAACACTGAAGCTTTCTTT | TRBV9 | . | . | TRBJ1-1
CASSNAGEGNEQYF | TGTGCCAGCAGTAACGCGGGGGAGGGGAACGAGCAGTACTTC | TRBV6-2/TRBV6-3 | TRBD2 | . | TRBJ2-7
CASSDGTIETQYF | TGTGCCAGCAGCGACGGGACTATCGAGACCCAGTACTTC | TRBV11-3 | TRBD2 | . | TRBJ2-5
CASSRDSWGAEAFF | TGTGCCAGCAGTCGGGACAGTTGGGGCGCTGAAGCTTTCTTT | TRBV27 | TRBD1 | . | TRBJ1-1
CASSSGQGNEKLFF | TGCGCCAGCAGTTCCGGACAGGGGAATGAAAAACTGTTTTTT | TRBV10-1 | TRBD1 | few | TRBJ1-4
CASSPGTGRGNEQFF | TGTGCCAGTAGTCCCGGGACAGGGAGGGGCAATGAGCAGTTCTTC | TRBV19 | TRBD1 | . | TRBJ2-1
CASSPRLDTGELFF | TGTGCCAGCAGCCCAAGACTAGACACCGGGGAGCTGTTTTTT | TRBV9 | . | . | TRBJ2-2
CASSELGDSSYNEQFF | TGTGCCAGCAGTGAATTAGGGGACAGTTCCTACAATGAGCAGTTCTTC | TRBV25-1 | TRBD1 | . | TRBJ2-1
CASSSGVTAYNEQFF | TGTGCCAGCAGCTCCGGGGTTACGGCCTACAATGAGCAGTTCTTC | TRBV6-5 | . | . | TRBJ2-1
CASRAAPREKLFF | TGTGCCAGCAGGGCCGCGCCTAGGGAAAAACTGTTTTTT | TRBV27 | . | . | TRBJ1-4
CASSKDRVNTGELFF | TGCGCCAGCAGCAAGGACAGGGTGAACACCGGGGAGCTGTTTTTT | TRBV5-1 | TRBD1 | . | TRBJ2-2
CASSQDRASGSSEQYF | TGTGCCAGCAGCCAAGATCGGGCTAGCGGGAGCTCCGAGCAGTACTTC | TRBV3-1/TRBV3-2 | TRBD2 | few | TRBJ2-7
CASSYYQGAKVAQYF | TGTGCCAGCAGTTACTATCAGGGGGCGAAAGTTGCCCAGTACTTC | TRBV6-2/TRBV6-3 | TRBD1 | . | TRBJ2-5
CASSKYLAGVDEQFF | TGTGCCAGTAGTAAATACCTAGCGGGAGTGGATGAGCAGTTCTTC | TRBV19 | TRBD2 | once | TRBJ2-1
CALKPQSKTYEQYF | TGTGCCCTAAAGCCCCAAAGCAAAACCTACGAGCAGTACTTC | TRBV30 | . | . | TRBJ2-7
CASSSPWEIMNTEAFF | TGTGCCAGCAGCTCACCCTGGGAGATAATGAACACTGAAGCTTTCTTT | TRBV7-2 | . | . | TRBJ1-1
CASSFTGNSYEQYF | TGTGCCAGCAGTTTTACGGGAAACTCCTACGAGCAGTACTTC | TRBV28 | . | . | TRBJ2-7
CASSLAGTGDEQYF | TGTGCCAGCAGCCTTGCCGGGACAGGGGACGAGCAGTACTTC | TRBV3-1/TRBV3-2 | TRBD1 | once | TRBJ2-7
CASSLAKEAANEKLFF | TGTGCCAGCAGCCTAGCAAAAGAGGCGGCTAATGAAAAACTGTTTTTT | TRBV5-6 | . | . | TRBJ1-4
CASSLRSGDPYEQYF | TGCGCCAGCAGCCTCCGATCCGGTGATCCCTACGAGCAGTACTTC | TRBV4-1 | . | . | TRBJ2-7
CATEKGYEQYF | TGTGCCACCGAAAAGGGGTACGAGCAGTACTTC | TRBV24-1 | . | . | TRBJ2-7
CASREGASGLTIFRSYEQYF | TGTGCCAGCAGGGAGGGCGCTAGCGGGCTTACCATTTTTAGATCCTACGAGCAGTACTTC | TRBV2 | TRBD2 | . | TRBJ2-7
CASSQDRDRTRTNYGYTF | TGCGCCAGCAGCCAAGATAGAGACAGGACAAGAACTAACTATGGCTACACCTTC | TRBV4-1 | . | . | TRBJ1-2
CAWSHDSRQGVHYGYTF | TGTGCCTGGAGCCACGATTCGCGGCAGGGGGTGCACTATGGCTACACCTTC | TRBV30 | TRBD1 | . | TRBJ1-2
CASSVGLARGLYEQYF | TGTGCCAGCAGCGTGGGGCTCGCCAGGGGGCTCTACGAGCAGTACTTC | TRBV2 | TRBD1 | . | TRBJ2-7
CASSLDRGTYNEQFF | TGTGCCAGCAGCTTAGACAGGGGGACCTACAATGAGCAGTTCTTC | TRBV7-9 | TRBD1 | . | TRBJ2-1
CASSSLAGDDTQYF | TGCGCCAGCAGCTCACTAGCGGGAGACGATACGCAGTATTTT | TRBV5-1 | TRBD2 | once | TRBJ2-3
CASSQEAFYEQYF | TGTGCCAGCAGCCAGGAGGCTTTCTACGAGCAGTACTTC | TRBV7-2 | . | . | TRBJ2-7
CASSPILAGGRFEQYF | TGTGCCAGCAGCCCCATCCTAGCGGGAGGGCGCTTCGAGCAGTACTTC | TRBV3-1/TRBV3-2 | TRBD2 | . | TRBJ2-7
CASSPGERAYNEQFF | TGCGCCAGCAGCCCGGGGGAGCGGGCATACAATGAGCAGTTCTTC | TRBV10-1 | . | few | TRBJ2-1
CASSDIVDRATYEQYF | TGTGCCAGCAGTGATATTGTGGACAGGGCAACCTACGAGCAGTACTTC | TRBV6-1 | TRBD1 | . | TRBJ2-7
CSVGTGTYNEQFF | TGCAGCGTTGGAACGGGAACCTACAATGAGCAGTTCTTC | TRBV29-1 | . | . | TRBJ2-1
CAPRELNEQYF | TGTGCCCCCCGGGAGCTTAACGAGCAGTACTTC | TRBV6-5 | . | . | TRBJ2-7
CASSQDTSVPSNLHF | TGCGCCAGCAGCCAAGATACGTCAGTTCCTTCGAACCTCCACTTT | TRBV4-1 | . | few | TRBJ1-6
CASSLGLAGGLDEQFF | TGTGCCAGCAGCTTAGGACTAGCGGGAGGTCTGGATGAGCAGTTCTTC | TRBV7-3 | TRBD2 | . | TRBJ2-1
CASKQGSNQPQHF | TGTGCCAGCAAACAGGGTAGCAATCAGCCCCAGCATTTT | TRBV2 | . | . | TRBJ1-5
CASSQIQERSSYEQYF | TGTGCCAGCAGCCAGATACAGGAGAGGAGCTCCTACGAGCAGTACTTC | TRBV7-9 | . | . | TRBJ2-7
CASSEGGRGITEAFF | TGTGCCAGCAGTGAAGGGGGTCGGGGGATCACTGAAGCTTTCTTT | TRBV6-1 | . | . | TRBJ1-1
CASSLSGFGYTF | TGTGCCAGCAGCTTATCCGGGTTCGGCTACACCTTC | TRBV7-9 | . | . | TRBJ1-2
CASGLATSGPYEQYF | TGTGCTAGTGGTTTGGCCACTAGCGGCCCCTACGAGCAGTACTTC | TRBV12-5 | TRBD2 | . | TRBJ2-7
CASSWGPQGQGKQPQHF | TGCGCCAGCAGCTGGGGCCCCCAGGGACAGGGCAAGCAGCCCCAGCATTTT | TRBV5-1 | TRBD1 | . | TRBJ1-5
CASSRRTSGSVNEQFF | TGTGCCAGCAGCCGGCGGACTAGCGGGAGTGTAAATGAGCAGTTCTTC | TRBV3-1/TRBV3-2 | TRBD2 | . | TRBJ2-1
CASSLGGTGRDEQFF | TGTGCCAGCAGCTTAGGTGGGACAGGGCGCGATGAGCAGTTCTTC | TRBV11-2 | TRBD1 | . | TRBJ2-1